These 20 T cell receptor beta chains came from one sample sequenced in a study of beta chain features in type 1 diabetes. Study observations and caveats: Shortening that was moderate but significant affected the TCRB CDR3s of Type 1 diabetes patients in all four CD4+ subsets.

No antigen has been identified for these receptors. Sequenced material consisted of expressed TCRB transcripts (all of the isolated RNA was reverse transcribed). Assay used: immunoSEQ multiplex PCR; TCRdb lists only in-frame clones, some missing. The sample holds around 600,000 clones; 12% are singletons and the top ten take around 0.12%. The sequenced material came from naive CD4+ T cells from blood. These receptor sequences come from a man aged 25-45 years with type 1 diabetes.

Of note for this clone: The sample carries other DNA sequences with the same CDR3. CDR3 nucleotide sequence: TGTGCCAGCAGTCTTACGGGGGACTCACCCCTCCACTTT. This encodes CASSLTGDSPLHF. V gene TRBV27 combines with J gene TRBJ1-6, with D maybe TRBD1 (5 bases). With 5 bases removed from V and 10 bases from J, the gap between germline ends came to 12 bases. The germline gives CDR1 MNHEY, CDR2 SMNVEV (reference sequence). The CDR3 has 13 residues.

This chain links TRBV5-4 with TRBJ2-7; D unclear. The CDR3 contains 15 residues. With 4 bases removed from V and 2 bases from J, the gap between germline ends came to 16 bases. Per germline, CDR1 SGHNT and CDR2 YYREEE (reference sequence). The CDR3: CASSPGHDPTYEQYF. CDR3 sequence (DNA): TGTGCCAGCAGCCCGGGTCACGACCCCACCTACGAGCAGTACTTC.

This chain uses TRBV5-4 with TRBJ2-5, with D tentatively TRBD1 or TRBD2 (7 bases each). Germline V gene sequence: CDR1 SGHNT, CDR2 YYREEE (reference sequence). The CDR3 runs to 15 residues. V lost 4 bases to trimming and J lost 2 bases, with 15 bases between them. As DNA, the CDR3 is TGTGCCAGCAGCCGGGAGGAGGGGGCGCAAGAGACCCAGTACTTC. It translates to CASSREEGAQETQYF. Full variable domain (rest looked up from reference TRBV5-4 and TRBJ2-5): ETGVTQSPTHLIKTRGQQVTLRCSSQSGHNTVSWYQQALGQGPQFIFQYYREEENGRGNFPPRFSGLQFPNYSSELNVNALELDDSALYLCASSREEGAQETQYFGPGTRLLVL.

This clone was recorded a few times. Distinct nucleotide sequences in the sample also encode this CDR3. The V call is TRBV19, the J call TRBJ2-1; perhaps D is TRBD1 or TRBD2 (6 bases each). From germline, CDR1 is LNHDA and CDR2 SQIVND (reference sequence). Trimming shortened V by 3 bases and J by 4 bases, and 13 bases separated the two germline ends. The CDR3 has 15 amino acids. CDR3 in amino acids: CASSIAGGPYNEQFF. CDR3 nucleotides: TGTGCCAGTAGTATTGCCGGGGGCCCTTACAATGAGCAGTTCTTC. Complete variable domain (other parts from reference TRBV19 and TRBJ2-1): DGGITQSPKYLFRKEGQNVTLSCEQNLNHDAMYWYRQDPGQGLRLIYYSQIVNDFQKGDIAEGYSVSREKKESFPLTVTSAQKNPTAFYLCASSIAGGPYNEQFFGPGTRLTVL.

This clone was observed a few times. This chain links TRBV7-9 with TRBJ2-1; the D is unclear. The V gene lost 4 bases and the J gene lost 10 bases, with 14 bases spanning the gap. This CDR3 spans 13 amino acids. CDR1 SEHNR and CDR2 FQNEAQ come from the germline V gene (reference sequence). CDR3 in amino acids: CASSYSEGSEQFF. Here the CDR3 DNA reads TGTGCCAGCAGCTATTCCGAAGGTTCGGAGCAGTTCTTC. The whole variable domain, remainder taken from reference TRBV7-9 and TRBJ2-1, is DTGVSQNPRHKITKRGQNVTFRCDPISEHNRLYWYRQTLGQGPEFLTYFQNEAQLEKSRLLSDRFSAERPKGSFSTLEIQRTEQGDSAMYLCASSYSEGSEQFFGPGTRLTVL.

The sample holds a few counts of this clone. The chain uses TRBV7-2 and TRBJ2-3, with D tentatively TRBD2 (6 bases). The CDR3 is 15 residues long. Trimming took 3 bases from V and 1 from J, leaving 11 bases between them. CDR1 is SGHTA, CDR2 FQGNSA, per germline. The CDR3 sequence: CASSFVGGGTDTQYF. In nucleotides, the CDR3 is TGTGCCAGCAGCTTTGTCGGGGGTGGCACAGATACGCAGTATTTT.

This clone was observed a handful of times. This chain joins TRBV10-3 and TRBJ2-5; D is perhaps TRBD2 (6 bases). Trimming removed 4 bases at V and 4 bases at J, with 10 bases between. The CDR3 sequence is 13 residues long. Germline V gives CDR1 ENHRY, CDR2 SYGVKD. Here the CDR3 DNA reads TGTGCCATCAGTGTCGGAGGGGCAGAGACCCAGTACTTC. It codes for CAISVGGAETQYF.

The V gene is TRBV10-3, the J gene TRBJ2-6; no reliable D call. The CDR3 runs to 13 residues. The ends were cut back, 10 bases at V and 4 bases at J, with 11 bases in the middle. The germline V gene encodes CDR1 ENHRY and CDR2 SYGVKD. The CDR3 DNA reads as TGTGCCACCCAGATGGCCGGGGCCAACGTCCTGACTTTC. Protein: CATQMAGANVLTF.

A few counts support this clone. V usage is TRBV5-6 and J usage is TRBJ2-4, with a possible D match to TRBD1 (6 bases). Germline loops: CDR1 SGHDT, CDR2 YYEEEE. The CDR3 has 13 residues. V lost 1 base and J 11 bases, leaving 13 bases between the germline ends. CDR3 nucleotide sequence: TGTGCCAGCAGCTTGCCAGGGGTTACGTTTCAGTACTTC. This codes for CASSLPGVTFQYF.

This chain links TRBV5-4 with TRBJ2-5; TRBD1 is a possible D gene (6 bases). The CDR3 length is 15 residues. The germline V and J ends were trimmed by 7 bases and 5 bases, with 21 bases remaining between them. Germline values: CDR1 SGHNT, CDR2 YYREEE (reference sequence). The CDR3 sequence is CASRLGQGLEETQYF. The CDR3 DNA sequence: TGTGCCAGCCGCCTGGGGCAGGGGTTGGAGGAGACCCAGTACTTC.

CDR3 coding DNA: TGTGCCAGCAGCTTATCCGGAGACAAACTGTTTTTT. Its translation: CASSLSGDKLFF. The chain is built from TRBV7-9 and TRBJ1-4, with no clear D. The CDR3 spans 12 residues. Trimming removed 2 bases from V and 11 bases from J, with 9 bases in between. CDR1 and CDR2 (germline): SEHNR, FQNEAQ (reference sequence).

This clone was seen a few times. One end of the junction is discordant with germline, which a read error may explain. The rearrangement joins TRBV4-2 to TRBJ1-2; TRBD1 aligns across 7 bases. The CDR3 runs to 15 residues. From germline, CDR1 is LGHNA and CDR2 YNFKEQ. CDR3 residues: CASSQDPGTADPPFF. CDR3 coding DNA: TGTGCCAGCAGCCAAGATCCCGGGACAGCGGACCCTCCGTTCTTC.

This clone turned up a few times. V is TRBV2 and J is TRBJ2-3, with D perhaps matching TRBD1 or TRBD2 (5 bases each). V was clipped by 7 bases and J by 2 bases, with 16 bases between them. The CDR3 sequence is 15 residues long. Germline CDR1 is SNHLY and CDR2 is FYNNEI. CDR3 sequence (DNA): TGTGCCAGCACCCAAACGGGACCTTCCACAGATACGCAGTATTTT. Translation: CASTQTGPSTDTQYF.

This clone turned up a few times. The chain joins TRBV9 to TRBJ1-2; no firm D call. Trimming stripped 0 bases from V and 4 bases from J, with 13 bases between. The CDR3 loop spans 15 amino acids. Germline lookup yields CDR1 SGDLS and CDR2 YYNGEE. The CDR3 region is CASSVEGGSLYGYTF. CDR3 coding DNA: TGTGCCAGCAGCGTAGAAGGAGGGTCCCTCTATGGCTACACCTTC.

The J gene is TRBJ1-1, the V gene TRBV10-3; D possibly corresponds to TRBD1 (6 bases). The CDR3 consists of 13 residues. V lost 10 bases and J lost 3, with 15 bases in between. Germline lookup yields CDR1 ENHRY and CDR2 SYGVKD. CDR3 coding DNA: TGTGCCACATACCCAGGGGAGGACACTGAAGCTTTCTTT. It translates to CATYPGEDTEAFF.

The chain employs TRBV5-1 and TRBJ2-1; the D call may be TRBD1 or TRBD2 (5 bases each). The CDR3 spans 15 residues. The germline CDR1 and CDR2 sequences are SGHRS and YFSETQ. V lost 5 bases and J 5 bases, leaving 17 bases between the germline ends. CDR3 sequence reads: CASSPLGTTDNEQFF. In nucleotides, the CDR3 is TGCGCCAGCAGTCCACTTGGGACCACCGACAATGAGCAGTTCTTC.

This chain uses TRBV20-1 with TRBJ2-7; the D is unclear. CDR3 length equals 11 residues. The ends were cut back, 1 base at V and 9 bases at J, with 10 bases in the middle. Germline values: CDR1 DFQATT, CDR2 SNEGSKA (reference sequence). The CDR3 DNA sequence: TGCAGTGCTAGAGCAGGCTCTGGGCAGTACTTC. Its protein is CSARAGSGQYF.

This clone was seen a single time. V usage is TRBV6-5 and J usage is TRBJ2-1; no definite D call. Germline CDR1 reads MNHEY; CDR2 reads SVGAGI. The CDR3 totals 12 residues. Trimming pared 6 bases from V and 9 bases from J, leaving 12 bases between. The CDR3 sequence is CASRTVQLEQFF. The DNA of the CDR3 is TGTGCCAGCAGAACAGTACAGCTTGAGCAGTTCTTC.

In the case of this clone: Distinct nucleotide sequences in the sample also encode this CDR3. The CDR3 DNA reads as TGTGCCAGCAGCTTGGCCGGCAGGGGGCTTGAGACCCAGTACTTC. Translation gives CASSLAGRGLETQYF. The gene calls are TRBV7-2 and TRBJ2-5; the match to TRBD1 covers 8 bases. This CDR3 has 15 residues. V gave up 3 bases and J gave up 5 bases; unmatched junction bases: 8. Germline V gene data show CDR1 as SGHTA and CDR2 as FQGNSA. The full variable domain, in which reference TRBV7-2 and TRBJ2-5 provide the parts outside the CDR3, is GAGVSQSPSNKVTEKGKDVELRCDPISGHTALYWYRQSLGQGLEFLIYFQGNSAPDKSGLPSDRFSAERTGGSVSTLTIQRTQQEDSAVYLCASSLAGRGLETQYFGPGTRLLVL.

The CDR3 coding sequence is TGTGCCAGCAGCCCAGGGAAGCGGGAGACCCAGTACTTC. Its protein is CASSPGKRETQYF. This rearrangement joins TRBV11-3 to TRBJ2-5; tentatively, D is TRBD1 or TRBD2 (5 bases each). The CDR3 is 13 residues long. V lost 5 bases, J lost 5 bases, and 12 bases lay in between. Germline values: CDR1 SGHNT, CDR2 YENEEA.